What follows are 24 T cell receptor beta chains derived from one specimen sequenced in a study of prognosis after radiotherapy for stage I lung cancer. Two rounds of multiplex PCR amplified TCR beta CDR3 from genomic DNA. The first round of PCR was done with primers that matched each TRBV and TRBJ gene. One entry per CDR3 protein, called by TCRdb with MiXCR from the multiplex PCR reads. The sample has 15,000 to 20,000 distinct CDR3 sequences; about 44% are singletons. Sample: PBMCs, taken before or after stereotactic body radiation therapy (not recorded which). These receptors were collected from a donor of 50 years or more with non-small cell lung cancer.

About this clonotype: Mismatch with germline at one junction end may stem from a read error. The chain has TRBV28 and TRBJ2-2; D unresolved. This CDR3 contains 15 residues. In germline, CDR1 is MDHEN, CDR2 SYDVKM. In DNA, the CDR3 is TGTGCCATCAGTTCCTGGGCTCTCTCCGCCGTGGAGCTGTTTTTT. This gives the protein CAISSWALSAVELFF.

Sample share makes this clonotype medium-sized (0.01 to 0.1%). The chain employs TRBV6-1 and TRBJ1-6; D possibly corresponds to TRBD1 (5 bases). Germline V gene data show CDR1 as MNHNS and CDR2 as SASEGT. Trimming removed 10 bases at V and 4 bases at J, with 8 bases between. This CDR3 is 12 amino acids long. DNA for the CDR3: TGTGCCACCCGACAGTATAATTCACCCCTCCACTTT. It translates to CATRQYNSPLHF.

Concerning this clonotype: With only one base between it and a far larger clone, this is likely a read error. The chain links TRBV6-4 to TRBJ2-3; the D is unclear. Germline V gene data show CDR1 as MRHNA and CDR2 as SNTAGT. V lost 3 bases to trimming and J lost 2 bases, with 15 bases between them. CDR3 length: 16 amino acids. CDR3 nucleotide sequence: TGTGCCAGCAGTGAATTAATTCGGGTATTCACAGATACGCAGTATTTT. Translated: CASSELIRVFTDTQYF.

The rearrangement uses TRBV27 and TRBJ2-2; 8 bases are shared with TRBD2. The CDR3 is 14 amino acids. Germline-derived CDR1 and CDR2 are MNHEY and SMNVEV (reference sequence). The trim removed 6 bases at V and 4 bases at J, leaving 4 bases unmatched. CDR3 in DNA: TGTGCCAGCAGAAAGCGGGAGTTCACCGGGGAGCTGTTTTTT. Its protein is CASRKREFTGELFF.

As regards this clonotype: The germline gene is not matched at one end of the junction; a read error may be the cause. The rearrangement joins TRBV9 to TRBJ2-2; perhaps TRBD2 as D (5 bases). The CDR3 sequence is 15 residues long. Germline V gene lookup returns CDR1 SGDLS and CDR2 YYNGEE. CDR3 protein: CANSPRTANTWELFF. In nucleotides, the CDR3 is TGTGCCAACAGCCCCAGGACTGCGAACACCTGGGAGCTGTTTTTT.

This clonotype was detected ten times or more. This chain uses TRBV6-2 or TRBV6-3 with TRBJ2-7, with D unresolved. This CDR3 spans 15 amino acids. Germline CDR1 is MNHEY and CDR2 is SVGEGT. Trimming cost V 2 bases and J 0 bases, with 11 bases left between them. DNA of the CDR3: TGTGCCAGCAGTTACCGTCAGTTCCCCTCCTACGAGCAGTACTTC. It encodes CASSYRQFPSYEQYF.

This clonotype was counted at least ten times. V and J are TRBV7-9 and TRBJ1-4; D not certain. The V gene's germline CDR1 is SEHNR and CDR2 FQNEAQ (reference sequence). Trimming cost V 5 bases and J 8 bases, with 12 bases left between them. This CDR3 is built from 13 residues. The CDR3 coding sequence is TGTGCCAGCAGCGCCCAGACTTGGGAAAAACTGTTTTTT. Its protein product is CASSAQTWEKLFF.

Ten or more counts support this clonotype. The genes are TRBV5-1 and TRBJ1-1; D call uncertain. The CDR3 loop spans 13 amino acids. CDR1 is SGHRS, CDR2 YFSETQ, per germline. V was cut by 3 bases and J by 0 bases, with 6 bases left in between. This chain's CDR3 is CASSSYLNTEAFF. CDR3 bases: TGCGCCAGCAGCTCCTATTTGAACACTGAAGCTTTCTTT. The variable domain in full, completed from reference TRBV5-1 and TRBJ1-1, reads KAGVTQTPRYLIKTRGQQVTLSCSPISGHRSVSWYQQTPGQGLQFLFEYFSETQRNKGNFPGRFSGRQFSNSRSEMNVSTLELGDSALYLCASSSYLNTEAFFGQGTRLTVV.

The V gene is TRBV6-1, the J gene TRBJ1-1, with TRBD1 matching over 10 bases. Trimming took 5 bases from V and 0 from J; bases not matched to a gene: 6. Germline CDR1 is MNHNS and CDR2 is SASEGT. The CDR3 extends over 16 amino acids. CDR3 protein: CASSPDRGHMNTEAFF. CDR3 DNA sequence: TGTGCCAGCAGTCCCGACAGGGGGCATATGAACACTGAAGCTTTCTTT.

V gene TRBV12-3 or TRBV12-4 combines with J gene TRBJ1-2, with TRBD1 matching over 10 bases. J was trimmed by 8 bases and V by 4 bases; bases with no gene match: 13. The CDR3 loop spans 16 amino acids. The CDR3 reads CASSSLTGGEVSGYTF. CDR3 coding DNA: TGTGCCAGCAGTTCGCTGACAGGGGGCGAAGTCTCCGGCTACACCTTC.

This clonotype was seen ten or more times. The genes are TRBV20-1 and TRBJ2-5; D perhaps matches TRBD2 (5 bases). The V gene's germline CDR1 is DFQATT and CDR2 SNEGSKA (reference sequence). CDR3 length equals 13 residues. Trimming took 3 bases from V and 0 from J, leaving 8 bases between them. The DNA for the CDR3 is TGCAGTGCTAGTTGGAGGAACCAAGAGACCCAGTACTTC. Its protein product is CSASWRNQETQYF.

This chain links TRBV5-4 with TRBJ2-5, with 8 bases identical to TRBD2. The germline gives CDR1 SGHNT, CDR2 YYREEE (reference sequence). V lost 0 bases to trimming and J lost 2 bases; unmatched junction nucleotides: 3. The CDR3 extends over 15 amino acids. Here the CDR3 reads CASSLVVAGQETQYF. The CDR3 region has the DNA TGTGCCAGCAGCTTGGTAGTAGCGGGGCAAGAGACCCAGTACTTC.

This clonotype was counted only a few times. This rearrangement joins TRBV10-3 to TRBJ2-7; 8 bases match TRBD1. The CDR3 consists of 15 residues. Germline V CDR1 and CDR2: ENHRY, SYGVKD. The ends lost 3 bases at V and 7 bases at J; junction bases unmatched: 11. Here the CDR3 reads CAISERQGSLREQYF. In nucleotides, the CDR3 is TGTGCCATCAGTGAAAGACAGGGGTCGTTGCGGGAGCAGTACTTC.

This clonotype has at least ten counts. This rearrangement joins TRBV19 to TRBJ2-7; tentative D call: TRBD2 (5 bases). The V end lost 1 base, the J end lost 1 base, and 8 bases lay between the germline ends. The CDR3 is made up of 14 amino acids. Per germline, CDR1 LNHDA and CDR2 SQIVND (reference sequence). The CDR3 region is CASSIVSGSYEQYF. DNA for the CDR3: TGTGCCAGTAGTATAGTAAGCGGTTCCTACGAGCAGTACTTC.

The table lists this clonotype with many counts. This chain uses TRBV27 with TRBJ1-1; D unclear. CDR1 and CDR2 (germline): MNHEY, SMNVEV (reference sequence). The CDR3 runs 14 residues. Trimming cost V 0 bases and J 1 base, with 6 bases left between them. CDR3 coding DNA: TGTGCCAGCAGTTTATCATCGGGGAACACTGAAGCTTTCTTT. It is translated as CASSLSSGNTEAFF.

This clonotype is medium-sized by share. V usage is TRBV6-1 and J usage is TRBJ2-7; no clear D gene. Trimming took 7 bases from V and 0 from J, leaving 7 bases between them. The CDR3 covers 12 residues. CDR1 and CDR2 from the germline V gene are MNHNS and SASEGT. This CDR3 is CASNQDSYEQYF. The DNA for the CDR3 is TGTGCCAGCAACCAGGACTCCTACGAGCAGTACTTC.

This chain uses TRBV20-1 with TRBJ2-4, with D possibly TRBD2 on 7 matching bases. This CDR3 comprises 22 residues. Germline CDR1 is DFQATT and CDR2 is SNEGSKA (reference sequence). With 4 bases removed from V and 3 bases from J, the gap between germline ends came to 37 bases. CDR3 residues: CSATPTGWPRGSGAEIKNIQYF. In DNA, the CDR3 is TGCAGTGCTACCCCAACAGGGTGGCCTAGAGGGAGCGGGGCCGAAATCAAAAACATTCAGTACTTC.

This clonotype was recorded many times. The rearrangement uses TRBV25-1 and TRBJ2-2; 7 bases line up with TRBD1. Trimming took 4 bases from V and 4 from J; bases not matched to a gene: 6. The CDR3 spans 15 residues. The germline V gene encodes CDR1 MGHDK and CDR2 SYGVNS. The CDR3 DNA is TGTGCCAGCAGTGCGATAGGGACAGCCACCGGGGAGCTGTTTTTT. Protein: CASSAIGTATGELFF.

By share, this clonotype ranks as medium-sized (0.01 to 0.1%). The chain has TRBV12-3 or TRBV12-4 and TRBJ1-2; perhaps TRBD1 as D (5 bases). The CDR3 has 13 amino acids. Trimming took off 3 bases at V and 2 bases at J, with 7 bases between the two ends. The CDR3 here is CASSFSGNYGYTF. The DNA of the CDR3 is TGTGCCAGCAGTTTTTCAGGGAACTATGGCTACACCTTC.

This clonotype is medium-sized. The chain combines TRBV28 with TRBJ2-3; the D is unclear. Per the germline V gene, CDR1 is MDHEN and CDR2 is SYDVKM. The length of the CDR3 is 14 residues. The V end lost 3 bases, the J end lost 1 base, and 8 bases lay between the germline ends. This CDR3 is CASSFGGGTDTQYF. The DNA of the CDR3 is TGTGCCAGCAGTTTCGGTGGGGGCACAGATACGCAGTATTTT.

The CDR3: CASSPRQLDEKLFF. CDR3 in DNA: TGTGCCAGCAGTCCCCGACAGTTGGATGAAAAACTGTTTTTT. The rearrangement joins TRBV6-1 to TRBJ1-4; D is perhaps TRBD1 (5 bases). V lost 5 bases to trimming and J lost 6 bases, with 13 bases between them. This CDR3 is 14 amino acids long. CDR1 and CDR2 from the germline V gene are MNHNS and SASEGT.

This clonotype was recorded at least ten times. This chain uses TRBV6-5 with TRBJ2-3; D call uncertain. The length of the CDR3 is 13 residues. Germline assignment: CDR1 MNHEY and CDR2 SVGAGI. Trimming removed 1 base from V and 4 bases from J, with 6 bases in between. CDR3 coding DNA: TGTGCCAGCAGTTACTTAGGCTCAGATACGCAGTATTTT. It encodes CASSYLGSDTQYF.

This clonotype was seen many times. The chain recombines TRBV5-4 with TRBJ2-2; TRBD2 agrees at 15 bases. Losses at the gene ends were 10 bases for V and 5 bases for J; bases not matched to a gene: 9. CDR3 length: 16 residues. Germline-derived CDR1 and CDR2 are SGHNT and YYREEE (reference sequence). CDR3 amino acids: CAVRTSGGAITGELFF. CDR3 coding DNA: TGTGCCGTCCGGACTAGCGGGGGGGCTATTACCGGGGAGCTGTTTTTT.

This clonotype was picked up many times. This chain joins TRBV7-3 and TRBJ2-3; D is perhaps TRBD2 (5 bases). The V and J ends lost 5 bases and 5 bases respectively, with 20 bases between them. Germline V lookup: CDR1 SGHTA, CDR2 FQGTGA. This CDR3 contains 16 residues. The CDR3 DNA follows: TGTGCCAGCAGCCCCTCCAGTCCGGGAAGAGGAGATACGCAGTATTTT. This translates into CASSPSSPGRGDTQYF.